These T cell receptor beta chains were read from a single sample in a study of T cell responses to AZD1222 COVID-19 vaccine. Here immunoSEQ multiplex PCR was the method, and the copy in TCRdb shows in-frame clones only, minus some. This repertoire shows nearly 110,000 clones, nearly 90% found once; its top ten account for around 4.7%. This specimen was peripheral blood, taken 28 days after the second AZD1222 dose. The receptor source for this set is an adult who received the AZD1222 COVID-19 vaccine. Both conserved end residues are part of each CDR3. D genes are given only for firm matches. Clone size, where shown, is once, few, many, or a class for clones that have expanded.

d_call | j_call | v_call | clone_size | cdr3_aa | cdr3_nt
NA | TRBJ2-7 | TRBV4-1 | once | CASSALGTAPYEQYF | TGCGCCAGCAGCGCTTTAGGCACAGCACCCTACGAGCAGTACTTC
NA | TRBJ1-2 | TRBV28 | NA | CASSSPEINYGYTF | TGTGCCAGCAGTTCCCCGGAGATTAACTATGGCTACACCTTC
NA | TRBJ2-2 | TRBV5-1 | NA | CASSPGLSTGELFF | TGCGCCAGCAGCCCCGGACTCTCCACCGGGGAGCTGTTTTTT
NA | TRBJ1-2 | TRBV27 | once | CASSPLTVMNYGYTF | TGTGCCAGCAGTCCTCTGACAGTTATGAACTATGGCTACACCTTC
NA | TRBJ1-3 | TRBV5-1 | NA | CASSPDGSSGNTIYF | TGCGCCAGCAGCCCTGACGGATCCTCTGGAAACACCATATATTTT
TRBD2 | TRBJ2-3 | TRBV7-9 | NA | CASTPGLAGHTDTQYF | TGTGCCAGCACCCCCGGACTAGCGGGACACACAGATACGCAGTATTTT
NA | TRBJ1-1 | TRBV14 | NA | CASSQGGALNTEAFF | TGTGCCAGCAGCCAAGGCGGGGCCTTGAACACTGAAGCTTTCTTT
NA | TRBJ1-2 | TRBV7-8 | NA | CASSLGRAANYGYTF | TGTGCCAGCAGCTTAGGCCGAGCTGCCAACTATGGCTACACCTTC
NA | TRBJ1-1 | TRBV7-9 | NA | CASSLPLGKGNTEAFF | TGTGCCAGCAGCCTCCCCCTAGGCAAGGGTAACACTGAAGCTTTCTTT
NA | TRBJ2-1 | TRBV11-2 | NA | CASSSFPLITGLNEQFF | TGTGCCAGCAGCTCATTCCCGCTGATCACAGGGTTAAATGAGCAGTTCTTC
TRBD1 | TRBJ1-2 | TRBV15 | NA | CATSGTGGYGYTF | TGTGCCACCAGCGGTACAGGGGGCTATGGCTACACCTTC
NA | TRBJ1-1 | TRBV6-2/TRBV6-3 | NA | CASSYFRGTEAFF | TGTGCCAGCAGTTATTTCCGGGGAACTGAAGCTTTCTTT
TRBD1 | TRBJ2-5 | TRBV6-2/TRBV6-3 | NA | CASSTRDREQETQYF | TGTGCCAGCAGTACCCGGGACAGGGAACAAGAGACCCAGTACTTC
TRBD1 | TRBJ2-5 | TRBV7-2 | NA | CASSVRDRGTETQYF | TGTGCCAGCAGCGTACGGGACAGGGGAACGGAGACCCAGTACTTC
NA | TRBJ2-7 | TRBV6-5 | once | CASSEGGSHEQYF | TGTGCCAGCAGCGAGGGGGGGAGCCACGAGCAGTACTTC
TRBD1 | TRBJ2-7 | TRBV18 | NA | CASSRGQGDEQYF | TGTGCCAGCTCGCGGGGACAGGGGGACGAGCAGTACTTC
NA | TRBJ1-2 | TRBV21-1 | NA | CASSAQGINGYTF | TGTGCCAGCAGCGCACAGGGTATAAACGGCTACACCTTC
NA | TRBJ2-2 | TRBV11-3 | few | CASSTTHTGELFF | TGTGCCAGCAGCACTACCCACACCGGGGAGCTGTTTTTT
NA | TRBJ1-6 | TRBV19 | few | CASSQTLRGGGNSPLHF | TGTGCCAGTAGTCAAACCCTGCGAGGGGGGGGTAATTCACCCCTCCACTTT
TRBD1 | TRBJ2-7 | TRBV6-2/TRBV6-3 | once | CASSPDRGSSYEQYF | TGTGCCAGCAGCCCTGACAGGGGGAGCAGCTACGAGCAGTACTTC
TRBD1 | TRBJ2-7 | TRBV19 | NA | CATGTAYEQYF | TGTGCCACGGGGACAGCCTACGAGCAGTACTTC
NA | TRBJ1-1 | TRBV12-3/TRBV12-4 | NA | CASMENTEAFF | TGTGCCAGCATGGAGAACACTGAAGCTTTCTTT
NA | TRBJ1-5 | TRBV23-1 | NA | CASSQSPPKDQPQHF | TGCGCCAGCAGTCAATCGCCGCCCAAGGATCAGCCCCAGCATTTT
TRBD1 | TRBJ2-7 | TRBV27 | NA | CASSLDRSSYEQYF | TGTGCCAGCAGCTTGGACAGGAGCTCCTACGAGCAGTACTTC
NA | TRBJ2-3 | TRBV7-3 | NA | CASSLWGGRTDTQYF | TGTGCCAGCAGCTTGTGGGGGGGCCGCACAGATACGCAGTATTTT
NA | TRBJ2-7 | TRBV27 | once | CASSSGIGLEQYF | TGTGCCAGCTCCTCCGGAATAGGGCTCGAGCAGTACTTC
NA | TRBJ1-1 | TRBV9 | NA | CASSAYQGSEAFF | TGTGCCAGCAGCGCCTACCAGGGGTCTGAAGCTTTCTTT
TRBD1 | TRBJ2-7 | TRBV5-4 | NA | CASSPGTDTYEQYF | TGTGCCAGCAGCCCCGGGACAGACACCTACGAGCAGTACTTC
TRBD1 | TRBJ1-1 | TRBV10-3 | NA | CAISPRTGMNTEAFF | TGTGCCATCAGTCCACGGACAGGAATGAACACTGAAGCTTTCTTT
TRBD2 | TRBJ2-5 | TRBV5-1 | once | CASSSLAGGQETQYF | TGCGCCAGCAGCTCCCTAGCGGGGGGCCAAGAGACCCAGTACTTC
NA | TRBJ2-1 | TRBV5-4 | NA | CASSLAGVNEQFF | TGTGCCAGCAGCTTGGCAGGGGTCAATGAGCAGTTCTTC